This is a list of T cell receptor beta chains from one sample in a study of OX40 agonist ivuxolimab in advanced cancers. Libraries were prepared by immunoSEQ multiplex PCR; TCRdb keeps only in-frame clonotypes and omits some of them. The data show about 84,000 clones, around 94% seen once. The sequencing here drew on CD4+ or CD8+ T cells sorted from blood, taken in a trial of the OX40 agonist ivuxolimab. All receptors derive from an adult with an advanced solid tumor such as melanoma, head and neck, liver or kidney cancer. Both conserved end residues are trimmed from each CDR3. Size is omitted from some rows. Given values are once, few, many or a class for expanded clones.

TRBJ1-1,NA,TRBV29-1,SVQGGGPHTEAF
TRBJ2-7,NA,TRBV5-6,ASSLGYRNSYEQY
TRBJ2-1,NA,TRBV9,ASSVSGYNEQF
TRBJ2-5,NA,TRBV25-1,ASSEGASGSRETQY
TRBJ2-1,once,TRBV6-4,ASSPLAAYNEQF
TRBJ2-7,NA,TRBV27,ASSLGLRLGNEQY
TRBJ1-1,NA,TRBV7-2,ASTQGGNTEAF
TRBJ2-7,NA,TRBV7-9,ASSLSAPSGRVHEQY
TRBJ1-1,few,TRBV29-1,SVEGGRVTEAF
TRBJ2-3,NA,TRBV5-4,ASSFRGSTDTQY
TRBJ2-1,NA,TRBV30,ARWTGPDNEQF
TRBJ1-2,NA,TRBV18,ASSPMAIIRGAHNGYT
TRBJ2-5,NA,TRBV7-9,ASSPGPSPQY
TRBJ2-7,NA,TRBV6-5,ASRGAAGAYEQY
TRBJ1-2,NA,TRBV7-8,ASSPGRSVYGYT
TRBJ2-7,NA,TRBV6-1,ASSEAGSEQY
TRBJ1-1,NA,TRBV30,AWSVLSVGTEAF
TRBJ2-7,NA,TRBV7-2,ASSKALPYEQY
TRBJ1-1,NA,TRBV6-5,ASSYSLQGGAF
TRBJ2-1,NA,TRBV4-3,ASSPGTSGILYYNEQF
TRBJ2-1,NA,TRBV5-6,ASSGGELAVFNEQF
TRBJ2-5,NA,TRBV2,ASSERRPEGTQY
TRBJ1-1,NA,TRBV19,ASSMGRAEGMNTEAF
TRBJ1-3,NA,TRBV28,ASSIRGTVGNTIY
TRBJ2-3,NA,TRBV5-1,ASSLWFGGGGTDTQY
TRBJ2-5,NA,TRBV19,ASMALTGIRETQY
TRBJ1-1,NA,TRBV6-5,ASSYSGPRTEAF
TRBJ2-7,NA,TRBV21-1,ASNPGAYEQY
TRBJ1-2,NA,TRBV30,AGDRDYGYT
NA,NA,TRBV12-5,ASGVAGFYEQY
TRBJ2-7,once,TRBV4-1,ASQPGQSSYEQY
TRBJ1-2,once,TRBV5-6,ASSLKGQGAVYGYT
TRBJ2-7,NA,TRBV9,ASAPGTAYEQY
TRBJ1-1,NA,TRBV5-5,ASSLNGWVNTEAF
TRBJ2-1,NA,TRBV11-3,ASSLDGLAGVGSYNEQF
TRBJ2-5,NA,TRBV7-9,ASSYPRSETQY
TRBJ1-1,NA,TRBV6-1,ASSGGGIEAF
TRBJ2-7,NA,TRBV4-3,ASSSKFGRADEQY
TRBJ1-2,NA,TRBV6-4,ASQGIHGYT
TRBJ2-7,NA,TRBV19,ASRAGTGGYEQY
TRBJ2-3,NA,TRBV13,ASSFESQDTQY
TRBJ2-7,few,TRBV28,ASSLGQGPSYEQY
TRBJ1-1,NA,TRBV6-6,ASSEVGRANTEAF